Detailed here is one T cell receptor (beta chain). Its antigen is undetermined. The V gene end was trimmed by 2 bases and the J gene end by 11 bases; junction bases not matched to a gene: 6. Per the germline V gene, CDR1 is SEHNR and CDR2 is FQNEAQ (reference sequence). The CDR3 sequence is 13 residues long. The data were obtained in a study of OX40 agonist ivuxolimab in advanced cancers. General study results and limits: In CD8+ T cells, expanded clones were on average more numerous than in CD4+.

The assay was immunoSEQ multiplex PCR, and TCRdb's table has in-frame clones only and misses some. The sample records 65,000 to 75,000 clones, around nine tenths being singletons. The chain has TRBV7-9 and TRBJ1-5; 7 nucleotides line up with TRBD1. The source material was CD4+ or CD8+ T cells sorted from blood, sampled in a trial of the OX40 agonist ivuxolimab. This receptor was taken from an adult with an advanced solid tumor such as melanoma, head and neck, liver or kidney cancer. This CDR3 reads CASSLQGDQAQHF. The CDR3 DNA is TGTGCCAGCAGCTTACAGGGGGATCAAGCCCAGCATTTT.